Listed here are 32 T cell receptor beta chains from one sample, sequenced in a study of identical twins. TCRdb independently ran MiXCR on the 5' RACE reads; one entry per CDR3 protein. The data contain 600,000 to 700,000 distinct CDR3 sequences, 21% of them seen just once; the ten biggest clones take up approximately 4.3%. These data also formed part of another study, on T cells expressing NK-cell markers.

Input material: PBMCs. Receptors originate from a woman younger than 30 in good health.

This clonotype appeared many times. The chain recombines TRBV20-1 with TRBJ2-2; 12 bases are shared with TRBD2. This CDR3 has 14 amino acids. In germline, CDR1 is DFQATT, CDR2 SNEGSKA (reference sequence). V shed 3 bases and J 8 bases; nucleotides not matched to a gene: 4. The CDR3 reads CSASTSGRRGELFF. The CDR3 bases are TGCAGTGCTAGTACTAGCGGGAGGAGGGGGGAGCTGTTTTTT.

V is TRBV28 and J is TRBJ2-3; 12 bases map to TRBD1. In germline, CDR1 is MDHEN, CDR2 SYDVKM. The CDR3 totals 16 residues. With V trimmed by 7 bases and J by 5 bases, 10 bases remained unmatched. The CDR3 reads CASIPVGQGAGDTQYF. Here the CDR3 DNA reads TGTGCCAGCATTCCGGTGGGACAGGGGGCCGGAGATACGCAGTATTTT.

This clonotype was observed many times. The chain uses TRBV18 and TRBJ2-7; the D gene is possibly TRBD2 (6 bases). Germline-derived CDR1 and CDR2 are KGHSH and LQKENI. V was shortened by 6 bases and J by 4 bases, with 7 bases between the two germline ends. CDR3 size: 11 residues. The CDR3 DNA follows: TGTGCCAGCTCCCGGGAGTACGAGCAGTACTTC. It specifies CASSREYEQYF.

This clonotype is a singleton in its sample. This sequence joins TRBV7-9 and TRBJ2-1, with 14 bases aligning to TRBD2. V shed 5 bases and J 8 bases; nucleotides not matched to a gene: 8. The CDR3 loop spans 16 amino acids. Germline V gene sequence: CDR1 SEHNR, CDR2 FQNEAQ (reference sequence). CDR3 sequence (DNA): TGTGCCAGCAGCCCCACCGGGACTAGCGGGAGACATGAGCAGTTCTTC. Amino acids: CASSPTGTSGRHEQFF.

This clonotype has a count of ten or more. The rearrangement links TRBV29-1 to TRBJ2-3; unclear D gene. The CDR3 spans 13 residues. Trimming left V 4 bases short and J 1 base short, with 9 bases between. Germline V gives CDR1 SQVTM, CDR2 ANQGSEA. The CDR3 sequence is CSVVILGTDTQYF. The CDR3 bases are TGCAGCGTTGTGATACTGGGCACAGATACGCAGTATTTT.

This clonotype was recorded at least ten times. The rearrangement uses TRBV20-1 and TRBJ2-5, with a weak D call TRBD2 (7 bases). The CDR3 totals 14 residues. CDR1 and CDR2 from the germline V gene are DFQATT and SNEGSKA (reference sequence). V lost 6 bases and J 1 base, leaving 15 bases between the germline ends. The DNA for the CDR3 is TGCAGTGCGGGGGGGCCTCCCTCCCAAGAGACCCAGTACTTC. Its protein product is CSAGGPPSQETQYF.

The chain has TRBV29-1 and TRBJ2-2, with D unresolved. Germline V gene sequence: CDR1 SQVTM, CDR2 ANQGSEA. The CDR3 covers 11 residues. Trimming removed 5 bases at V and 7 bases at J, with 8 bases between. CDR3 sequence reads: CSVSSDGELFF. Written as DNA, the CDR3 is TGCAGCGTTAGCTCGGACGGGGAGCTGTTTTTT.

This clonotype was detected only a few times. The rearrangement joins TRBV20-1 to TRBJ1-2, with 9 bases matching TRBD1. The CDR3 runs 16 residues. The J segment lost 4 bases and the V segment lost 3 bases, leaving 12 bases of the junction unmatched. Germline V gene data show CDR1 as DFQATT and CDR2 as SNEGSKA (reference sequence). The CDR3 DNA sequence: TGCAGTGCTAGCCGGGACAGGGACGTGTGGGGCTATGGCTACACCTTC. Translation gives CSASRDRDVWGYGYTF.

This clonotype was detected only a few times. This chain connects TRBV9 to TRBJ2-2; possible D gene TRBD2, 6 bases. V was pared by 4 bases and J by 4 bases, with 14 bases between. CDR1 is SGDLS, CDR2 YYNGEE, per germline. CDR3 length: 15 amino acids. The CDR3 DNA follows: TGTGCCAGCAGCCCGCGACTAGAGGGCACCGGGGAGCTGTTTTTT. Amino acid sequence: CASSPRLEGTGELFF.

This clonotype was counted between two and nine times. The chain employs TRBV7-9 and TRBJ2-7; TRBD1 is a possible D gene (6 bases). CDR3 length equals 16 residues. Germline V CDR1 and CDR2: SEHNR, FQNEAQ (reference sequence). V was clipped by 4 bases and J by 4 bases, with 20 bases between them. CDR3 nucleotides: TGTGCCAGCAGCTCCAGGGACACATTCACCCCGTACGAGCAGTACTTC. Protein: CASSSRDTFTPYEQYF.

The table lists this clonotype with a few counts. The chain combines TRBV4-2 with TRBJ1-4; D may be TRBD1 (5 bases). Germline CDR1 reads LGHNA; CDR2 reads YNFKEQ. This CDR3 is 14 amino acids long. Trimming stripped 2 bases from V and 7 bases from J, with 11 bases between. The CDR3 is CASSQWGESEKLFF. Here the CDR3 DNA reads TGTGCCAGCAGCCAATGGGGGGAAAGTGAAAAACTGTTTTTT.

At least ten counts were recorded for this clonotype. The V and J genes are TRBV7-9 and TRBJ2-1, with D possibly TRBD1 on 6 matching bases. V was cut by 5 bases and J by 3 bases, with 17 bases left in between. The CDR3 is made up of 16 amino acids. Germline V gene sequence: CDR1 SEHNR, CDR2 FQNEAQ (reference sequence). In DNA form, the CDR3 reads TGTGCCAGCAGCCTGATGCAGGGGTTCTTCTACAATGAGCAGTTCTTC. Translation gives CASSLMQGFFYNEQFF.

This clonotype appeared a few times. The chain has TRBV20-1 and TRBJ1-4, with 10 bases lining up with TRBD1. The CDR3 has 16 residues. CDR1 and CDR2 from the germline V gene are DFQATT and SNEGSKA (reference sequence). With 6 bases clipped from V and 3 bases from J, the junction kept 10 bases outside the gene matches. CDR3 sequence: CSATGQGFSANEKLFF. CDR3 DNA: TGCAGTGCCACGGGACAGGGGTTTTCAGCTAATGAAAAACTGTTTTTT.

The rearrangement links TRBV12-3 or TRBV12-4 to TRBJ1-1; the match to TRBD1 covers 7 bases. This CDR3 contains 13 residues. V shed 7 bases and J 1 base; nucleotides not matched to a gene: 3. The CDR3 reads CASNGQENTEAFF. DNA for the CDR3: TGTGCCAGCAACGGACAGGAGAACACTGAAGCTTTCTTT.

This rearrangement joins TRBV11-2 to TRBJ2-6; TRBD1 aligns across 9 bases. The length of the CDR3 is 18 residues. The V and J ends lost 7 bases and 1 base, in that order; junction bases with no gene match: 11. Germline CDR1 SGHAT, CDR2 FQNNGV. For the CDR3, the DNA is TGTGCCAGCACTCATCGTCCCGGGACAGGGTCTGGGGCCAACGTCCTGACTTTC. As protein: CASTHRPGTGSGANVLTF.

The CDR3 coding sequence is TGTGCCAGCAGCTTAGTCTTGGGGGGGGATGAGCAGTTCTTC. This codes for CASSLVLGGDEQFF. This rearrangement joins TRBV7-2 to TRBJ2-1; 7 positions agree with TRBD2. This CDR3 has 14 amino acids. J was trimmed by 8 bases and V by 1 base; bases with no gene match: 5. Germline V gives CDR1 SGHTA, CDR2 FQGNSA.

The chain carries TRBV5-1 and TRBJ2-1; D unclear. Germline V gene lookup returns CDR1 SGHRS and CDR2 YFSETQ. The CDR3 totals 17 residues. V shed 1 base and J shed 0 bases, with 14 bases lying between them. The CDR3 loop is CASSLNMDQSSYNEQFF. CDR3 bases: TGCGCCAGCAGCTTGAATATGGATCAAAGCTCCTACAATGAGCAGTTCTTC.

A few counts support this clonotype. The J gene is TRBJ2-7, the V gene TRBV12-3 or TRBV12-4; D ambiguous. The CDR3 totals 12 residues. Trimming cost V 7 bases and J 4 bases, with 11 bases left between them. The CDR3 region has the DNA TGTGCCAGCACGCCGACTGGGTACGAGCAGTACTTC. As protein: CASTPTGYEQYF.

This clonotype was counted many times. V and J are TRBV5-6 and TRBJ2-7; D perhaps matches TRBD1 (6 bases). Germline V CDR1 and CDR2: SGHDT, YYEEEE. This CDR3 spans 13 amino acids. V shed 4 bases and J shed 0 bases, with 8 bases lying between them. This chain's CDR3 is CASSQDSSYEQYF. The CDR3, as DNA: TGTGCCAGCAGCCAGGACAGCTCCTACGAGCAGTACTTC.

In this sample, this clonotype turned up a few times. J is TRBJ1-1 and V is TRBV4-2; the D gene is possibly TRBD1 (6 bases). Per the germline V gene, CDR1 is LGHNA and CDR2 is YNFKEQ. This CDR3 has 14 amino acids. Between the trimmed V and J ends, which lost 4 bases and 4 bases, there was a span of 13 bases. CDR3 sequence reads: CASSPGATRTEAFF. CDR3 sequence (DNA): TGTGCCAGCAGCCCAGGGGCGACGCGCACTGAAGCTTTCTTT.

This clonotype has only a few counts. The V call is TRBV20-1, the J call TRBJ2-4, with a possible D match to TRBD2 (6 bases). V was pared by 5 bases and J by 7 bases, with 18 bases between. Germline V lookup: CDR1 DFQATT, CDR2 SNEGSKA (reference sequence). The CDR3 sequence is 14 residues long. CDR3: CSASYYGTGNIQYF. CDR3 DNA: TGCAGTGCTTCCTACTACGGGACTGGGAACATTCAGTACTTC.

The chain employs TRBV9 and TRBJ2-7, with D tentatively TRBD1 (6 bases). The CDR3 loop spans 13 amino acids. Germline CDR1 and CDR2: SGDLS and YYNGEE. V lost 2 bases and J lost 6, with 12 bases in between. The CDR3 nucleotides are TGTGCCAGCAGCGTGACCTTGGGGGCCGAGCAGTACTTC. Encoded protein: CASSVTLGAEQYF.

The chain carries TRBV3-1 and TRBJ2-7; D remains unclear. V was pared by 1 base and J by 7 bases, with 11 bases between. Germline CDR1 reads LGHDT; CDR2 reads YNNKEL (reference sequence). CDR3 size: 13 residues. The CDR3 loop reads CASSQGRPREQYF. The CDR3 region has the DNA TGTGCCAGCAGCCAAGGACGTCCGAGGGAGCAGTACTTC.

V usage is TRBV20-1 and J usage is TRBJ2-1; perhaps TRBD2 as D (6 bases). Germline V CDR1 and CDR2: DFQATT, SNEGSKA (reference sequence). Trimming pared 5 bases from V and 6 bases from J, leaving 11 bases between. The CDR3 has 12 amino acids. In DNA form, the CDR3 reads TGCAGTGCTGATTCGGGACTCAATGAGCAGTTCTTC. Residues: CSADSGLNEQFF.

This clonotype was counted once. This probably arose from a read error, given a far larger clone one base away. V and J are TRBV7-6 and TRBJ2-5, with D unresolved. CDR1 and CDR2 from the germline V gene are SGHVS and FNYEAQ. Trimming took 1 base from V and 3 from J, leaving 3 bases between them. The CDR3 is made up of 12 amino acids. The CDR3 bases are TGTGCCAGCAGCTTAGTAAAAGAGACCCAGTACTTC. Protein product: CASSLVKETQYF.

This clonotype was seen a handful of times. V usage is TRBV20-1 and J usage is TRBJ1-6, with D possibly TRBD1 on 5 matching bases. Germline values: CDR1 DFQATT, CDR2 SNEGSKA (reference sequence). V dropped 6 bases and J dropped 4 bases, with 16 bases sitting between them. This CDR3 has 15 residues. The CDR3 reads CSAPVGGDYNSPLHF. The CDR3 bases are TGCAGTGCCCCCGTGGGGGGGGATTATAATTCACCCCTCCACTTT.

This clonotype was observed a few times. The chain links TRBV27 to TRBJ2-7; D is undetermined. The germline CDR1 and CDR2 sequences are MNHEY and SMNVEV (reference sequence). The CDR3 consists of 13 residues. V lost 5 bases and J 2 bases, leaving 10 bases between the germline ends. The CDR3 nucleotides are TGTGCCAGCAGTCCCCACGGCCCCTACGAGCAGTACTTC. This gives the protein CASSPHGPYEQYF.

The gene calls are TRBV12-3 or TRBV12-4 and TRBJ1-2; D possibly corresponds to TRBD1 (6 bases). The CDR3 has 11 residues. Deletions cut 3 bases from V and 9 bases from J, with 8 bases between. CDR3 sequence (DNA): TGTGCCAGCAGTTTGACAGGAAGCTACACCTTC. It translates to CASSLTGSYTF.

The chain is built from TRBV6-5 and TRBJ2-7; D perhaps matches TRBD2 (5 bases). Trimming left V 0 bases short and J 3 bases short, with 15 bases between. The germline gives CDR1 MNHEY, CDR2 SVGAGI. This CDR3 contains 16 residues. In nucleotides, the CDR3 is TGTGCCAGCAGTTACTCGGCGGCAGGTGCGGGCTACGAGCAGTACTTC. Protein: CASSYSAAGAGYEQYF.

This chain uses TRBV12-5 with TRBJ1-5; D is unresolved. Trimming took 6 bases from V and 5 from J, leaving 8 bases between them. The germline gives CDR1 LGHNT, CDR2 FRNRAP. The CDR3 extends over 12 amino acids. The DNA for the CDR3 is TGTGCTAGTGGCCGCCCCGATCAGCCCCAGCATTTT. This encodes CASGRPDQPQHF.

This clonotype was found a few times. The rearrangement links TRBV20-1 to TRBJ1-1, with D hard to call. The germline CDR1 and CDR2 sequences are DFQATT and SNEGSKA (reference sequence). The CDR3 extends over 13 amino acids. V lost 1 base, J lost 6 bases, and 12 bases lay in between. CDR3 sequence reads: CSARGYFSAEAFF. CDR3 sequence (DNA): TGCAGTGCTAGAGGCTATTTTTCGGCTGAAGCTTTCTTT.

The chain employs TRBV5-1 and TRBJ2-2; 9 nucleotides match TRBD1. The V segment lost 4 bases and the J segment 3 bases; nucleotides outside the gene matches: 7. The CDR3 is made up of 16 amino acids. Germline V gene data show CDR1 as SGHRS and CDR2 as YFSETQ. The CDR3 DNA is TGCGCCAGCAGCCCCGGACAGGGGATGGACACCGGGGAGCTGTTTTTT. Amino acids: CASSPGQGMDTGELFF.